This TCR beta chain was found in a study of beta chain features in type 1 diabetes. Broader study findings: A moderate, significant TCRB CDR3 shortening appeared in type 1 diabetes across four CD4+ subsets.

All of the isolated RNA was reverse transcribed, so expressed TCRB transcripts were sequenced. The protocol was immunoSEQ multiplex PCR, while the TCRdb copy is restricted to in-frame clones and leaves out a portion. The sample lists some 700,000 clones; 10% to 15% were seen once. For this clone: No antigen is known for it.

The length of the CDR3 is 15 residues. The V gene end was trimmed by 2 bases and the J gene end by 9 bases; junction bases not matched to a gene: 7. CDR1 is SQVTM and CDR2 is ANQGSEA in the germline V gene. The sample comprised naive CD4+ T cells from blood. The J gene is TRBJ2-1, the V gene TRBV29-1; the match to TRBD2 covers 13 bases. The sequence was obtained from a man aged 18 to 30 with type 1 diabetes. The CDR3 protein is CSVETLLAGGSEQFF. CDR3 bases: TGCAGCGTTGAAACCCTACTAGCGGGGGGGAGTGAGCAGTTCTTC.